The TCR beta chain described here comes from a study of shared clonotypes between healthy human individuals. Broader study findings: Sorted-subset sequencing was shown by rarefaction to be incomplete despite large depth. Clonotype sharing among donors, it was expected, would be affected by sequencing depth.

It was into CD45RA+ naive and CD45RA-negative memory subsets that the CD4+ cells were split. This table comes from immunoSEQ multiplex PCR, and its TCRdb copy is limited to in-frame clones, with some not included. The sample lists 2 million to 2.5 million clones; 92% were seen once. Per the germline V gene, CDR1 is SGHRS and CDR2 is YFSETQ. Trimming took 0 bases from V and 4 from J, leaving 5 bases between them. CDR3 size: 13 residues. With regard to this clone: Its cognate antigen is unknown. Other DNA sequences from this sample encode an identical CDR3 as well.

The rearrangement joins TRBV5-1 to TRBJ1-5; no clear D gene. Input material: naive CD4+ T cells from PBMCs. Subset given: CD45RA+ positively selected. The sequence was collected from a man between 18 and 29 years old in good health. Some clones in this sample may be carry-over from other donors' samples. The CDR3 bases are TGCGCCAGCAGCTTGGAGCTTAATCAGCCCCAGCATTTT. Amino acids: CASSLELNQPQHF.